This T cell receptor beta chain was found in a study of shared clonotypes between healthy human individuals. For the study at large: Donors had three CD4 naive, three CD4 memory, two CD8 naive and one CD8 memory plate apiece.

Findings of the study overall: Rarefaction curves obtained for sorted subsets showed sequencing incomplete despite large depth.

Remarks on this clone: Antigen: not known.

This CDR3 is 14 amino acids long. The ends were cut back, 4 bases at V and 2 bases at J, with 9 bases in the middle. CDR1 is SGHKS, CDR2 YYEKEE, per germline (reference sequence). Method: immunoSEQ multiplex PCR; TCRdb's copy keeps in-frame clones and lacks some. The sample shows 2 million to 2.5 million clones, about 90% of them seen only once. The chain uses TRBV5-5 and TRBJ2-2, with D unclear. Sequencing was carried out using naive CD4+ T cells from PBMCs. Indicated subset: CD45RA+ positively selected. The receptor was isolated from a man in his late teens or twenties in good health. Some clones in this sample may be carry-over from other donors' samples. CDR3 in amino acids: CASSPGLNTGELFF. The DNA of the CDR3 is TGTGCCAGCAGCCCCGGTCTTAACACCGGGGAGCTGTTTTTT.